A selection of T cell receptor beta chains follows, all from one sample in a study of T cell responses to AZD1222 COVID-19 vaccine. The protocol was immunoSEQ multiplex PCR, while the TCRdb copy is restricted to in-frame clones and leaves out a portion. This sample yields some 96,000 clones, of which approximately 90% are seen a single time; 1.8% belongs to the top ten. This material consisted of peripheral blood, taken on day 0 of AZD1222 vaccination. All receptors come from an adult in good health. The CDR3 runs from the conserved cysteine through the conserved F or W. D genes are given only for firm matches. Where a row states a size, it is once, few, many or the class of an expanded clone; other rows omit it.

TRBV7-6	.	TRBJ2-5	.	CASSLYFWSTRAETQYF	TGTGCCAGCAGCTTGTATTTCTGGTCGACAAGGGCGGAGACCCAGTACTTC
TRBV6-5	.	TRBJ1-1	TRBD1	CASSIRGQGAFEAFF	TGTGCCAGCAGTATAAGGGGACAGGGGGCTTTTGAAGCTTTCTTT
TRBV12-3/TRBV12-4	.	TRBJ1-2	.	CASSFSAGNGYTF	TGTGCCAGCAGTTTTAGTGCAGGAAATGGCTACACCTTC
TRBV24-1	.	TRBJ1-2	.	CATSPSGLGMGYTF	TGTGCCACCAGCCCATCAGGGCTGGGGATGGGCTACACCTTC
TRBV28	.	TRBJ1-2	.	CASSLKGLLRGYTF	TGTGCCAGCAGTTTAAAGGGCCTTCTTCGTGGCTACACCTTC
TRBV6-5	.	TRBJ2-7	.	CASSQQGGEQYF	TGTGCCAGCAGCCAACAGGGCGGCGAGCAGTACTTC
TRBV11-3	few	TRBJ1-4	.	CASSFGGRRGEKLFF	TGTGCCAGCAGCTTCGGGGGTAGGAGAGGTGAAAAACTGTTTTTT
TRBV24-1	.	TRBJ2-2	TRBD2	CATSDHSLPGRGAANTGELFF	TGTGCCACCAGTGATCACTCCCTTCCCGGGAGGGGGGCCGCGAACACCGGGGAGCTGTTTTTT
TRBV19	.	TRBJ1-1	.	CASSIGTQSPRYTEAFF	TGTGCCAGTAGTATAGGGACACAGAGCCCCCGGTACACTGAAGCTTTCTTT
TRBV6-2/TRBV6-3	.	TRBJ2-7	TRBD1	CASSYSPDRVAEQYF	TGTGCCAGCAGTTACTCGCCGGACAGGGTCGCCGAGCAGTACTTC
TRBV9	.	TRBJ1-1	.	CASSVDLNTEAFF	TGTGCCAGCAGCGTAGACTTGAACACTGAAGCTTTCTTT
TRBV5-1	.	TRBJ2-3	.	CASSLGAGEDTQYF	TGCGCCAGCAGCTTGGGGGCAGGGGAAGATACGCAGTATTTT
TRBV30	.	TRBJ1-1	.	CAWTLLLMNTEAFF	TGTGCCTGGACCCTTCTCCTCATGAACACTGAAGCTTTCTTT
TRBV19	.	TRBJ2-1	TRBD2	CASSKALAGGYNEQFF	TGTGCCAGTAGTAAGGCACTAGCGGGGGGGTACAATGAGCAGTTCTTC
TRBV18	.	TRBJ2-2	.	CASSPPSRDTGELFF	TGTGCCAGCTCACCACCAAGTCGGGACACCGGGGAGCTGTTTTTT
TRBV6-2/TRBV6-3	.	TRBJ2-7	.	CASSPGLRSYEQYF	TGTGCCAGCAGCCCGGGGCTTCGGTCCTACGAGCAGTACTTC
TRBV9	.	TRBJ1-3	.	CASSVGTGQFSGNTIYF	TGTGCCAGCAGCGTAGGCACGGGACAATTCTCTGGAAACACCATATATTTT
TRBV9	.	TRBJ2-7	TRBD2	CASSVRGASGTLQYF	TGTGCCAGCAGCGTAAGGGGGGCTAGCGGGACACTTCAGTACTTC